This TCR beta chain was identified in a study of identical twins' blood T cells. General study findings and limits: Each donor's most abundant TCRbeta clonotypes shared more CDR3 sequences with her twin than unrelated donors.

A word on this clonotype: Its target is not known.

TCR cDNA libraries came from RNA via a modified published protocol. TCRdb ran MiXCR on the 5' RACE reads and lists one entry per CDR3 protein. Of roughly 340,000 distinct CDR3 sequences listed, around 30% are singletons. This CDR3 has 16 residues. The V and J ends lost 2 bases and 5 bases, in that order; junction bases with no gene match: 10. Germline V CDR1 and CDR2: MNHEY, SVGAGI. Reared together, all three twin pairs probably met the same infectious agents and vaccines. The receptor was isolated from a woman aged 18-49 years in good health. The sample comprised PBMCs. This rearrangement joins TRBV6-5 to TRBJ2-7; 9 bases line up with TRBD1. DNA for the CDR3: TGTGCCAGCAGTTACGGAGTTGGGACAGGGTTCAACGAGCAGTACTTC. It specifies CASSYGVGTGFNEQYF.